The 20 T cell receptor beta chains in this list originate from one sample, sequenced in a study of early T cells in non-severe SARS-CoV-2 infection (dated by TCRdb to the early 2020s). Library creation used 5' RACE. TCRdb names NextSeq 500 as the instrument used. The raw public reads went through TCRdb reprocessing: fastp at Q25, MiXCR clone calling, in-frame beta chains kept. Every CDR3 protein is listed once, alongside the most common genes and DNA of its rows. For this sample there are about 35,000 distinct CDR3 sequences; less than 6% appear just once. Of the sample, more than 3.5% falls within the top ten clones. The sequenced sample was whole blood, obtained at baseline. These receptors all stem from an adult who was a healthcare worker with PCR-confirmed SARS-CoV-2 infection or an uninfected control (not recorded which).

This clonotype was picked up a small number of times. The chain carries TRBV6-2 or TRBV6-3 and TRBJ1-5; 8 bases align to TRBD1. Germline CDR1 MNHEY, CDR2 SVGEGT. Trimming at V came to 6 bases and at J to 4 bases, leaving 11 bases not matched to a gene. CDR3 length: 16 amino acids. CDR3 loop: CASSPRYRGFNQPQHF. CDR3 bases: TGTGCCAGCAGCCCCCGGTACAGGGGGTTTAATCAGCCCCAGCATTTT.

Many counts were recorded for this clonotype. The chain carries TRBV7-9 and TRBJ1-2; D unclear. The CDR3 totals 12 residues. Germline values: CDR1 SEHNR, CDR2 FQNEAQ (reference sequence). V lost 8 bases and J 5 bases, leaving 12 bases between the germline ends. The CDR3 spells CASLSGFYGYTF. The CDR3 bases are TGTGCCAGCCTATCCGGGTTTTATGGCTACACCTTC. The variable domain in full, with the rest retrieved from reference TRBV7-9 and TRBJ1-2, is DTGVSQNPRHKITKRGQNVTFRCDPISEHNRLYWYRQTLGQGPEFLTYFQNEAQLEKSRLLSDRFSAERPKGSFSTLEIQRTEQGDSAMYLCASLSGFYGYTFGSGTRLTVV.

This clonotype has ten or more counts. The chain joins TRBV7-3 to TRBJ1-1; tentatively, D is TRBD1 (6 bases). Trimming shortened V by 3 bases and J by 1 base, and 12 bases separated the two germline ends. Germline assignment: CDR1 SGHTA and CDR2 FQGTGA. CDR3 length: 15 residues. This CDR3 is CASSLTPGANTEAFF. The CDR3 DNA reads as TGTGCCAGCAGCTTGACGCCAGGGGCGAACACTGAAGCTTTCTTT.

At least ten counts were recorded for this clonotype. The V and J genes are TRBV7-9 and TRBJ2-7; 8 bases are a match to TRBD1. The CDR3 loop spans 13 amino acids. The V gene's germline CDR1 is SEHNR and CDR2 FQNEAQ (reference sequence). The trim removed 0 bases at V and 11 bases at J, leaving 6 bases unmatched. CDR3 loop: CASSLAQGAVEYF. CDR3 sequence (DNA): TGTGCCAGCAGCTTAGCGCAGGGGGCAGTGGAGTACTTC.

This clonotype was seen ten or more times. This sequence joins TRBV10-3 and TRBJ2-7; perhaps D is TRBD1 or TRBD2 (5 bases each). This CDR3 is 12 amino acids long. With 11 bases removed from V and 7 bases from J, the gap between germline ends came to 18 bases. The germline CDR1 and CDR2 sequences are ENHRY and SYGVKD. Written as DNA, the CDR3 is TGTGCCGTCGGGGACGTGCTTAGGGAGCAGTACTTC. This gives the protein CAVGDVLREQYF.

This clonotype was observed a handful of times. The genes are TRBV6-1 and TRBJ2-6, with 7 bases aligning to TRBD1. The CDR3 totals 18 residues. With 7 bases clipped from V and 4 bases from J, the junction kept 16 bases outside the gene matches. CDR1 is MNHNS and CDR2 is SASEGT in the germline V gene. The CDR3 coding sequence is TGTGCCAGCACCGAGTGGGACAGTAACCCCTCCGGGGCCAACGTCCTGACTTTC. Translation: CASTEWDSNPSGANVLTF.

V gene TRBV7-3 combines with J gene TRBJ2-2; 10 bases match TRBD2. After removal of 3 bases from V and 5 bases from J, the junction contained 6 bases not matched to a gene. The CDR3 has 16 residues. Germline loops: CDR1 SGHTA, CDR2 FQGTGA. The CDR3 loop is CASSLLAGAGTGELFF. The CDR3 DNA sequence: TGTGCCAGCAGCTTGCTAGCGGGGGCGGGGACCGGGGAGCTGTTTTTT.

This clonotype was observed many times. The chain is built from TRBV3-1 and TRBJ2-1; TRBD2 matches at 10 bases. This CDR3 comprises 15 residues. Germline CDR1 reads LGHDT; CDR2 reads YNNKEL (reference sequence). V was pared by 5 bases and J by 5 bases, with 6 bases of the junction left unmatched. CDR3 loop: CASSYLAGANNEQFF. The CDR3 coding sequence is TGTGCCAGCAGCTATCTAGCGGGGGCAAACAATGAGCAGTTCTTC.

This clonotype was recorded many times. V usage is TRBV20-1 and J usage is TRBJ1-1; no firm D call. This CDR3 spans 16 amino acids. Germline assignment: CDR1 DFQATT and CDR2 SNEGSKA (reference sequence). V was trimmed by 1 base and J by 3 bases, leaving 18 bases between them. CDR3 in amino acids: CSARARTPVIDTEAFF. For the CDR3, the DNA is TGCAGTGCTAGAGCACGGACCCCCGTAATCGACACTGAAGCTTTCTTT.

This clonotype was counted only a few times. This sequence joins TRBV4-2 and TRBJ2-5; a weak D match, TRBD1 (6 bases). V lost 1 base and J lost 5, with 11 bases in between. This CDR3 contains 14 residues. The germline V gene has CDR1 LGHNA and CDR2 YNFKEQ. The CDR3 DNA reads TGTGCCAGCAGCCAAGCAGGGGCCGGTGAGACCCAGTACTTC. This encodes CASSQAGAGETQYF.

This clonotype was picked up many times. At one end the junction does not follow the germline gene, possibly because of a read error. The CDR3 protein is CASREGGADTQYF. The CDR3 DNA reads TGTGCCAGCAGAGAAGGGGGGGCAGATACGCAGTATTTT. The chain links TRBV6-1 to TRBJ2-3; a weak D match, TRBD2 (7 bases). Germline CDR1 is MNHNS and CDR2 is SASEGT. The CDR3 has 13 amino acids.

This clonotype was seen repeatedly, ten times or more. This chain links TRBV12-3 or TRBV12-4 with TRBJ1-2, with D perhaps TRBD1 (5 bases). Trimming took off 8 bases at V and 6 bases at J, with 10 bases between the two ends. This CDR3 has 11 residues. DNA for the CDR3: TGTGCCAGCGGTCCGGGGGATGGCTACACCTTC. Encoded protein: CASGPGDGYTF.

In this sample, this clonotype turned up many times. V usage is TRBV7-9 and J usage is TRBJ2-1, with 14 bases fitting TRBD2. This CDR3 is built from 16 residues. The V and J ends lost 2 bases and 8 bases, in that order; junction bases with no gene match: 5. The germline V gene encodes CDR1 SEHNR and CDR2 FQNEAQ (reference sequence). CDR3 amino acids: CASSLLTSGRADEQFF. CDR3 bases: TGTGCCAGCAGCTTATTGACTAGCGGGAGGGCCGATGAGCAGTTCTTC.

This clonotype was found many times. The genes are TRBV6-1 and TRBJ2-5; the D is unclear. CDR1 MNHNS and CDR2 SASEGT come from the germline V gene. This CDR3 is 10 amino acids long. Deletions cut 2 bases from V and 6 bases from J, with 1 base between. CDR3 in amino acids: CASSEKTQYF. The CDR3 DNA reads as TGTGCCAGCAGTGAAAAGACCCAGTACTTC.

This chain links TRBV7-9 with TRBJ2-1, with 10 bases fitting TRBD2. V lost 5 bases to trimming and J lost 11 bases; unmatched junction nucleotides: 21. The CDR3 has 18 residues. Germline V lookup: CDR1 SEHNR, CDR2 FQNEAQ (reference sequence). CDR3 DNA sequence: TGTGCCAGCAGCCCGAGGGCAGCACTAGCGGGACTGAAGACAAAGCAGTTCTTC. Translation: CASSPRAALAGLKTKQFF.

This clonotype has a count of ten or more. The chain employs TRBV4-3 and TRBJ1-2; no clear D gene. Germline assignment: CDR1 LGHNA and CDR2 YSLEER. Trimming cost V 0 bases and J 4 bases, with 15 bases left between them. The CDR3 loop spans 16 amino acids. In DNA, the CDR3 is TGCGCCAGCAGCCAAGAGGAGGCAGGAGTAGGCTATGGCTACACCTTC. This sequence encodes CASSQEEAGVGYGYTF.

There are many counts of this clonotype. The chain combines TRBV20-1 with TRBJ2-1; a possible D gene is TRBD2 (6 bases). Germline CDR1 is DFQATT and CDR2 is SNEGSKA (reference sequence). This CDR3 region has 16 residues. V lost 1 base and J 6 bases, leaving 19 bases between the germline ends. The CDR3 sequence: CSARGVGSGRGNEQFF. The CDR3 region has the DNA TGCAGTGCTAGAGGAGTCGGGAGTGGGAGAGGCAATGAGCAGTTCTTC.

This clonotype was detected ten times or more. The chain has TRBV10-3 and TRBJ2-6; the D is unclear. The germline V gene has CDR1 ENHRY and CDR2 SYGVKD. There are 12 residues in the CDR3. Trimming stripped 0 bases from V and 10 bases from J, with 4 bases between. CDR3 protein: CAISESTNVLTF. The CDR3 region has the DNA TGTGCCATCAGTGAGTCGACTAACGTCCTGACTTTC.

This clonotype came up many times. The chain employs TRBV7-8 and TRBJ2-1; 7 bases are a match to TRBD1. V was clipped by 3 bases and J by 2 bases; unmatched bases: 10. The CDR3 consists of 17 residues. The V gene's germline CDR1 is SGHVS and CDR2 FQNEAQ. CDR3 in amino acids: CASSFRPWQGAYNEQFF. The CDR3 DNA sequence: TGTGCCAGCAGCTTTCGACCCTGGCAGGGGGCCTACAATGAGCAGTTCTTC.

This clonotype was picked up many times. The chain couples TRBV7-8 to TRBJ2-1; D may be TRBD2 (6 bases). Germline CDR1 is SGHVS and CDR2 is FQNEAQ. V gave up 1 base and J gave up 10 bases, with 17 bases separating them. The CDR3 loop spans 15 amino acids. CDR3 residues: CASSLGLARKEEQFF. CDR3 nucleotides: TGTGCCAGCAGCTTAGGGCTAGCGCGGAAGGAAGAGCAGTTCTTC.